The present entry profiles one T cell receptor (beta chain) with its context. TCRdb re-derived calls from the 5' RACE reads in MiXCR, one entry per CDR3 protein. The repertoire holds around 300,000 distinct CDR3 sequences, with approximately 15% as singletons. Germline V gene sequence: CDR1 LGHNT, CDR2 FRNRAP. The CDR3 totals 18 residues. V was pared by 5 bases and J by 3 bases, with 11 bases of the junction left unmatched. The data were obtained in a study of T-cell memory formation after mild COVID-19. The sample was PBMCs or a T cell subset sorted from them (not recorded which). The rearrangement links TRBV12-5 to TRBJ2-2, with TRBD1 matching 11 bases. This receptor was obtained from a man younger than 30 who had mild COVID-19 (a few samples of this study predate the infection). Cell type and time point are not known. As DNA, the CDR3 is TGTGCTAGTGGTCTCTCACCGGGGACAGGGGGTTACACCGGGGAGCTGTTTTTT. This encodes CASGLSPGTGGYTGELFF.